The clone carrying this T cell receptor beta chain has only a few counts. As yet, its antigen is unknown. This specimen comes from a study of cytomegalovirus exposure and HLA in healthy donors. The germline CDR1 and CDR2 sequences are SGHTA and FQGNSA. The CDR3 is 13 residues long. V was shortened by 5 bases and J by 7 bases, with 14 bases between the two germline ends. Study findings and constraints: As a later analysis revealed, the rate of TCR association differed by HLA locus, with DRB1 most and HLA-C fewest.

This PCR relied on a set of 60 Vbeta primers and 13 Jbeta primers. The table came from immunoSEQ multiplex PCR; TCRdb's copy has only in-frame clones and leaves some out. The table has fewer than 200,000 clones, roughly 80% seen once. The receptor's source is a woman aged 18-29 years in good health and CMV-seronegative. Sequencing input: PBMCs. This chain connects TRBV7-2 to TRBJ1-2; D may be TRBD1 (6 bases). CDR3 sequence reads: CASSTRGGSGYTF. CDR3 nucleotides: TGTGCCAGCAGCACAAGGGGGGGAAGTGGCTACACCTTC.